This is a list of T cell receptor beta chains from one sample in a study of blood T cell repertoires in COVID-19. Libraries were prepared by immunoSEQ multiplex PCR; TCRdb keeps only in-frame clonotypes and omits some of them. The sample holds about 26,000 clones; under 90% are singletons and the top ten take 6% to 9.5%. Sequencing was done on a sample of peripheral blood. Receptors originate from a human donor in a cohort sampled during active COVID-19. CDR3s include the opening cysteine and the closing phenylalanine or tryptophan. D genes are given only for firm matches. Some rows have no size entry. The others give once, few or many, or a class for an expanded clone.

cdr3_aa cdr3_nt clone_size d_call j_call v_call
CASSSPQRGGGEQFF TGCGCCAGCAGCTCCCCCCAACGGGGAGGGGGGGAGCAGTTCTTC . . TRBJ2-1 TRBV5-1
CASIITGSSGNTIYF TGTGCCAGCATCATTACTGGGAGCTCTGGAAACACCATATATTTT . . TRBJ1-3 TRBV6-6
CASKFLAGGADTQYF TGCGCCAGCAAATTCCTAGCGGGGGGTGCAGATACGCAGTATTTT . TRBD2 TRBJ2-3 TRBV5-1
CASSLKRGGETQYF TGTGCCAGCAGCTTAAAGAGGGGAGGGGAGACCCAGTACTTC . TRBD2 TRBJ2-5 TRBV7-7
CASSWDRVAEAFF TGCGCCAGCAGCTGGGACAGAGTTGCCGAAGCTTTCTTT . TRBD1 TRBJ1-1 TRBV5-1
CASSGWGLGSTDTQYF TGTGCCAGCAGCGGGTGGGGACTAGGAAGCACAGATACGCAGTATTTT . TRBD2 TRBJ2-3 TRBV4-2
CARSLLSHEQFF TGTGCCAGAAGCCTTTTATCCCATGAGCAGTTCTTC . . TRBJ2-1 TRBV5-3
CASTNWGTTNTGELFF TGTGCCAGCACTAACTGGGGGACTACGAACACCGGGGAGCTGTTTTTT . TRBD2 TRBJ2-2 TRBV6-6
CASSRSGTLNEKLFF TGTGCCAGCAGTCGCAGCGGGACACTAAATGAAAAACTGTTTTTT . . TRBJ1-4 TRBV27
CASSDTDRALYNEQFF TGTGCCAGCAGTGACACCGACAGGGCGTTATACAATGAGCAGTTCTTC . TRBD1 TRBJ2-1 TRBV6-4
CASSHSGSTNEKLFF TGTGCCAGCAGCCACTCGGGTTCAACTAATGAAAAACTGTTTTTT . . TRBJ1-4 TRBV3-1/TRBV3-2
CASSSARGQQAPNYGYTF TGCGCCAGCAGCTCAGCCAGGGGCCAACAAGCTCCTAACTATGGCTACACCTTC once . TRBJ1-2 TRBV5-1
CASSLDRLNSYEQYF TGTGCCAGCTCATTGGACAGGCTTAACTCCTACGAGCAGTACTTC . TRBD1 TRBJ2-7 TRBV18
CASSPRGTGFIQYF TGTGCCAGCAGCCCAAGGGGGACAGGGTTCATTCAGTACTTC . TRBD1 TRBJ2-4 TRBV7-2
CASSPGTGSDQPQHF TGTGCCAGCAGCCCGGGGACAGGATCGGATCAGCCCCAGCATTTT . TRBD1 TRBJ1-5 TRBV7-9
CASRTGGNGELFF TGCGCCAGCAGGACAGGGGGCAACGGGGAGCTGTTTTTT once TRBD1 TRBJ2-2 TRBV5-1
CASGRGLGGTDTQYF TGTGCCAGCGGGAGGGGACTAGGGGGCACAGATACGCAGTATTTT . TRBD2 TRBJ2-3 TRBV2
CASSPPLAEVNTEAFF TGTGCCAGCTCACCACCCCTGGCAGAGGTGAACACTGAAGCTTTCTTT . . TRBJ1-1 TRBV18
CASSLEGGEQYF TGTGCCAGCAGCCTGGAGGGAGGCGAGCAGTACTTC few . TRBJ2-7 TRBV3-1/TRBV3-2
CASSPQGGAGLAKNIQYF TGTGCCAGTAGTCCGCAAGGGGGAGCGGGGCTAGCCAAAAACATTCAGTACTTC . . TRBJ2-4 TRBV19
CASGLDKEQYF TGTGCCAGTGGACTAGATAAAGAGCAGTACTTC . TRBD2 TRBJ2-7 TRBV2
CATSATQASTDTQYF TGTGCCACCAGTGCCACTCAGGCTAGCACAGATACGCAGTATTTT . . TRBJ2-3 TRBV24-1
CASGLPLAGDVVNEQFF TGTGCTAGTGGTTTGCCACTAGCGGGGGACGTCGTCAATGAGCAGTTCTTC . TRBD2 TRBJ2-1 TRBV12-5
CASRQLGEDEQFF TGTGCCAGCAGGCAACTTGGCGAGGATGAGCAGTTCTTC once . TRBJ2-1 TRBV6-5
CASSFSGTRGDHEQFF TGTGCCAGCAGTTTCTCCGGGACTAGGGGTGACCATGAGCAGTTCTTC . TRBD2 TRBJ2-1 TRBV28
CASSLRTGLGYTF TGTGCCAGCAGCCTACGGACAGGGCTAGGCTACACCTTC . TRBD1 TRBJ1-2 TRBV28
CASSHASLGNTIYF TGTGCCAGCAGCCACGCGAGCCTGGGAAACACCATATATTTT few . TRBJ1-3 TRBV3-1/TRBV3-2
CASSGQGAYQPQHF TGTGCCAGCAGCGGACAGGGGGCTTACCAGCCCCAGCATTTT . TRBD1 TRBJ1-5 TRBV2
CASSLTLPSGITSTDTQYF TGTGCCAGCAGCTTGACCCTACCCTCAGGCATTACTAGCACAGATACGCAGTATTTT . . TRBJ2-3 TRBV5-5
CASSPPTGRSGNTIYF TGTGCCAGCTCACCACCGACAGGGCGATCTGGAAACACCATATATTTT . TRBD1 TRBJ1-3 TRBV18
CASSPRGASPLHF TGTGCCAGCAGTCCCCGGGGAGCATCACCCCTCCACTTT . . TRBJ1-6 TRBV6-5
CASSIPQGGGQPQHF TGTGCCAGTAGTATTCCACAGGGAGGGGGTCAGCCCCAGCATTTT few . TRBJ1-5 TRBV19
CASSARQGGQYF TGTGCCAGCAGCGCAAGACAGGGCGGGCAGTACTTC . TRBD1 TRBJ2-7 TRBV7-8
CASSEGQPNYGYTF TGCGCCAGCAGCGAAGGACAGCCTAACTATGGCTACACCTTC . . TRBJ1-2 TRBV5-1
CASTQGAADTQYF TGTGCCAGCACTCAGGGGGCTGCAGATACGCAGTATTTT . . TRBJ2-3 TRBV21-1
CASSEDRTTEAFF TGCGCCAGCAGCGAGGACAGAACTACTGAAGCTTTCTTT . . TRBJ1-1 TRBV5-1
CASSPGLVGEQFF TGTGCCAGCAGTCCTGGACTAGTCGGTGAGCAGTTCTTC . TRBD2 TRBJ2-1 TRBV25-1
CASSLTGTYEQYF TGTGCCAGCAGTCTGACAGGGACCTACGAGCAGTACTTC . TRBD1 TRBJ2-7 TRBV6-5
CASSHPGQSLFTEAFF TGTGCCAGCAGCCACCCGGGACAGTCCTTGTTCACTGAAGCTTTCTTT . TRBD1 TRBJ1-1 TRBV14
CASSAPRPGGSYEQYF TGTGCCAGCAGTGCGCCCCGGCCAGGGGGCTCCTACGAGCAGTACTTC . TRBD1 TRBJ2-7 TRBV6-1
CASSTNNQPQHF TGTGCCAGCAGTACAAACAATCAGCCCCAGCATTTT few . TRBJ1-5 TRBV5-8
CASGPLAGTYEQYF TGTGCTAGTGGTCCCCTGGCGGGGACCTACGAGCAGTACTTC . . TRBJ2-7 TRBV12-5
CATSRDYPISASGSTGELFF TGTGCCACCAGCAGAGATTATCCAATCTCGGCTAGCGGGAGCACCGGGGAGCTGTTTTTT . TRBD2 TRBJ2-2 TRBV15
CASSFGIYGYTF TGTGCCAGCAGTTTCGGGATCTATGGCTACACCTTC . . TRBJ1-2 TRBV6-6
CAGKRQGANTIYF TGTGCCGGGAAACGACAGGGGGCCAACACCATATATTTT . TRBD1 TRBJ1-3 TRBV12-3/TRBV12-4
CASSARGGANTGELFF TGTGCCAGCAGCGCCCGGGGGGGGGCGAACACCGGGGAGCTGTTTTTT . TRBD2 TRBJ2-2 TRBV7-2
CASSRIGQGNSPLHF TGTGCCAGCAGCCGCATTGGGCAGGGGAATTCACCCCTCCACTTT . . TRBJ1-6 TRBV3-1/TRBV3-2
CASSLGTSGRGEQFF TGCGCCAGCAGCCTCGGGACTAGCGGGAGGGGTGAGCAGTTCTTC . TRBD2 TRBJ2-1 TRBV4-3
CARSRDRGNEQYF TGTGCCAGGTCCCGGGACAGGGGAAACGAGCAGTACTTC . TRBD1 TRBJ2-7 TRBV27
CSALTGNGYTF TGCAGCGCCTTGACAGGGAACGGCTACACCTTC . TRBD1 TRBJ1-2 TRBV29-1
CSVEEAGAKGYTF TGCAGCGTTGAAGAGGCAGGGGCCAAAGGCTACACCTTC few . TRBJ1-2 TRBV29-1
CASSEGQTSGRTGELFF TGTGCCAGCAGTGAAGGCCAGACTAGCGGGAGGACCGGGGAGCTGTTTTTT . TRBD2 TRBJ2-2 TRBV6-1
CASSVGQGQGEQFF TGCGCCAGCAGCGTTGGACAGGGGCAGGGTGAGCAGTTCTTC . TRBD1 TRBJ2-1 TRBV5-1
CASSPGLREETQYF TGTGCCAGCAGCCCCGGACTACGGGAAGAGACCCAGTACTTC . . TRBJ2-5 TRBV5-8
CASSQQGALNTGELFF TGTGCCAGCAGTCAGCAGGGGGCGCTTAACACCGGGGAGCTGTTTTTT . TRBD1 TRBJ2-2 TRBV25-1
CASSVVGAGEGGYTF TGTGCCAGCAGCGTAGTGGGGGCAGGGGAGGGGGGCTACACCTTC . . TRBJ1-2 TRBV9
CASSPTGLGSNQPQHF TGTGCCAGCAGCCCCACAGGGTTGGGAAGCAATCAGCCCCAGCATTTT . . TRBJ1-5 TRBV7-8
CASSVAGPSGSTDTQYF TGTGCCAGCAGCGTAGCCGGTCCTAGCGGTAGCACAGATACGCAGTATTTT once TRBD2 TRBJ2-3 TRBV9
CASSQTGSTNEKLFF TGCGCCAGCAGCCAAACAGGGTCAACTAATGAAAAACTGTTTTTT . . TRBJ1-4 TRBV5-1